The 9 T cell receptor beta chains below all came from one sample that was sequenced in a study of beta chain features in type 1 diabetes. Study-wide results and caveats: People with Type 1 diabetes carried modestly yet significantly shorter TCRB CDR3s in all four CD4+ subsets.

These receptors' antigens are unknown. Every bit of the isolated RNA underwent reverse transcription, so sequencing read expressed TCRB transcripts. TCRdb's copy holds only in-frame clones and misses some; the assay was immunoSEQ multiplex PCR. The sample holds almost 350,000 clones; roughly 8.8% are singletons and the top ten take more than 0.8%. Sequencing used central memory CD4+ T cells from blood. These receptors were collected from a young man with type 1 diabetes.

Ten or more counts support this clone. DNA for the CDR3: TGCGCCAGCAGCCAAGAATGGAAGGGGAGGGAGACCCAGTACTTC. Translation gives CASSQEWKGRETQYF. The chain has TRBV4-3 and TRBJ2-5; TRBD2 might be the D (6 bases). Germline V lookup: CDR1 LGHNA, CDR2 YSLEER. Trimming stripped 0 bases from V and 5 bases from J, with 13 bases between. This CDR3 is built from 15 residues.

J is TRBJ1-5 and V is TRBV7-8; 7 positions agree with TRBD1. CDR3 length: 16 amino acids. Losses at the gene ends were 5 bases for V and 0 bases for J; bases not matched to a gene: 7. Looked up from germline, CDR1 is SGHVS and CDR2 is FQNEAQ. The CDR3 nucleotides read TGTGCCAGCAGCCAACCGGGACAGTTTAGCAATCAGCCCCAGCATTTT. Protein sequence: CASSQPGQFSNQPQHF.

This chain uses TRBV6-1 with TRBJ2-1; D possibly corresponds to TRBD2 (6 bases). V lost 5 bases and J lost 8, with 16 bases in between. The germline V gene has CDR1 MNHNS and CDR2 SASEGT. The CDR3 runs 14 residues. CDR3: CASSPGTGAHEQFF. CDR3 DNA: TGTGCCAGCAGTCCGGGGACTGGGGCGCATGAGCAGTTCTTC.

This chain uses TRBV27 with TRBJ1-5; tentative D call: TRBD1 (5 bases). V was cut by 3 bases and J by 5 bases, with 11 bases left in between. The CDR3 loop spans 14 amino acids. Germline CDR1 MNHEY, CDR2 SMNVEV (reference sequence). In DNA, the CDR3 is TGTGCCAGCAGTTTCGACAGCGAATATCAGCCCCAGCATTTT. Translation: CASSFDSEYQPQHF.

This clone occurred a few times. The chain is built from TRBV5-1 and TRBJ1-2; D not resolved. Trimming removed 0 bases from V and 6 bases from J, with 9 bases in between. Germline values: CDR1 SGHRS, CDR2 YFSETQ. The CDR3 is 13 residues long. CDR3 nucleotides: TGCGCCAGCAGCTTGGGACACGCCGATGGCTACACCTTC. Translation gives CASSLGHADGYTF. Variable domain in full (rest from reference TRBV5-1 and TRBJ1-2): KAGVTQTPRYLIKTRGQQVTLSCSPISGHRSVSWYQQTPGQGLQFLFEYFSETQRNKGNFPGRFSGRQFSNSRSEMNVSTLELGDSALYLCASSLGHADGYTFGSGTRLTVV.

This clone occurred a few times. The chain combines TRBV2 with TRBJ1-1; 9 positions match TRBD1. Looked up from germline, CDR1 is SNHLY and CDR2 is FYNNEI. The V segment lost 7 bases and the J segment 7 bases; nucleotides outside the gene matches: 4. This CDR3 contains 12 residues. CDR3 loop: CASMGTGLEAFF. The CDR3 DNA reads TGTGCCAGCATGGGGACAGGGCTTGAAGCTTTCTTT.

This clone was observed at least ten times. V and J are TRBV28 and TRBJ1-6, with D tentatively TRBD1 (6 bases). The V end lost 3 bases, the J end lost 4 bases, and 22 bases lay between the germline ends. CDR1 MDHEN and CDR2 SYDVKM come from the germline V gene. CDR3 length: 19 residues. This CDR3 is CASSFTVGDTSAYNSPLHF. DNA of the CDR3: TGTGCCAGCAGTTTCACGGTGGGGGACACCTCAGCTTATAATTCACCCCTCCACTTT.

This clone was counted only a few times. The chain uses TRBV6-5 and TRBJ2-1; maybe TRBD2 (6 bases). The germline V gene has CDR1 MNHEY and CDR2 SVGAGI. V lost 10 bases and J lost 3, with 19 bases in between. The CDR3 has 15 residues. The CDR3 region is CATSPSSGIYNEQFF. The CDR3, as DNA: TGTGCCACTTCCCCGAGTAGCGGTATCTACAATGAGCAGTTCTTC.

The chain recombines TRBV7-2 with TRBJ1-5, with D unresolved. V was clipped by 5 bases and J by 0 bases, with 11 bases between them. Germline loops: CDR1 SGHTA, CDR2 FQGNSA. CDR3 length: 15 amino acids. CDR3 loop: CASSNGPSSNQPQHF. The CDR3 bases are TGTGCCAGCAGCAACGGACCGAGTAGCAATCAGCCCCAGCATTTT.